The source of this T cell receptor (beta chain) is a study of T cell responses to AZD1222 COVID-19 vaccine. Clones were sequenced by immunoSEQ multiplex PCR, and TCRdb holds only the in-frame ones, with some missing. Of 130,000 to 150,000 clones detected, approximately 89% appear once; the ten largest clones hold 4% to 6%. The ends lost 6 bases at V and 5 bases at J; junction bases unmatched: 11. Germline CDR1 LNHDA, CDR2 SQIVND (reference sequence). The CDR3 contains 15 residues. Details on this clone: Its antigen remains unidentified.

Findings of the study overall: Two AZD1222 doses significantly raised spike-specific TCR breadth and depth over controls. Repertoire sampling was restricted to post-peak T cell response timepoints.

This TCR was sampled from an adult in good health. The rearrangement uses TRBV19 and TRBJ1-1, with 8 nucleotides matching TRBD1. The sequencing used peripheral blood, collected on day 0 of AZD1222 vaccination. The CDR3 DNA is TGTGCCAGTAGGATAAACGGACAGGGAAGGACTGAAGCTTTCTTT. Translated, it gives CASRINGQGRTEAFF.